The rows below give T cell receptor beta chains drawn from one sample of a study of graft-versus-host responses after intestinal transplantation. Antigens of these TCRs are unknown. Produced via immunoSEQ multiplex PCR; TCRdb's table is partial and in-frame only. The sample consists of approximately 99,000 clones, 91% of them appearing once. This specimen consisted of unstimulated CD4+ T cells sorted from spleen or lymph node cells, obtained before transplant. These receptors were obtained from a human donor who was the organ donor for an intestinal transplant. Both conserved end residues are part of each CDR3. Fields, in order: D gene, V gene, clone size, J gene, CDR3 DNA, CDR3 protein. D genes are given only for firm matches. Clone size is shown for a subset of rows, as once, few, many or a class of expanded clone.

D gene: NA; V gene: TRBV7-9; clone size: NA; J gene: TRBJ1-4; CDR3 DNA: TGTGCCAGCAGCTTAGGCAATGTAGTAGAACTGTTTTTT; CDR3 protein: CASSLGNVVELFF
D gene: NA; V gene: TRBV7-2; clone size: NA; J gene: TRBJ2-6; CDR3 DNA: TGTGCCAGCAGCTTCACTGCCCCTGGGGCCAACGTCCTGACTTTC; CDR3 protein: CASSFTAPGANVLTF
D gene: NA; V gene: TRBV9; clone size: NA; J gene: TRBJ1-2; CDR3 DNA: TGTGCCAGCAGGGCCAACTATGGCTACACCTTC; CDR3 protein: CASRANYGYTF
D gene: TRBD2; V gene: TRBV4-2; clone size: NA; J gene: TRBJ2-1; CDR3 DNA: TGTGCCAGCAGCCTTAGCGGGGGGATGTACAATGAGCAGTTCTTC; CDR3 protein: CASSLSGGMYNEQFF
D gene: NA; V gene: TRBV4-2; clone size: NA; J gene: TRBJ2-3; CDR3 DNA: TGTGCCAGCAGCCAAGGTGAGGCGGGGTCTAGCACAGATACGCAGTATTTT; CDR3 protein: CASSQGEAGSSTDTQYF
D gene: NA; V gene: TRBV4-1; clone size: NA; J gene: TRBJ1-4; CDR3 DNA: TGCGCCAGCAGCCAAGCCTCCCTTGCAACTAATGAAAAACTGTTTTTT; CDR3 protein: CASSQASLATNEKLFF
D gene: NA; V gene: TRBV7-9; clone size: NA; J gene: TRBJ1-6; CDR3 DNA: TGTGCCAGCAGCCCCCTTCCTTCACCCCTCCACTTT; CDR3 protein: CASSPLPSPLHF
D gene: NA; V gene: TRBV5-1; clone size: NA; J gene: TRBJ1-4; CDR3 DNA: TGCGCCAGCAGCTCGGCGACAGATGAAAAACTGTTTTTT; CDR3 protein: CASSSATDEKLFF
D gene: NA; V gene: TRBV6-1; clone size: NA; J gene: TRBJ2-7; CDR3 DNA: TGTGCCAGCAGCAGGGTTGTCGCTACCTACGAGCAGTACTTC; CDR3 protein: CASSRVVATYEQYF
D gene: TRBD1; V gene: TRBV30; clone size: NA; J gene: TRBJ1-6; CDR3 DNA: TGTGCCTGGAGTGTAACGACAGGGGCAAATTCACCCCTCCACTTT; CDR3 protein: CAWSVTTGANSPLHF
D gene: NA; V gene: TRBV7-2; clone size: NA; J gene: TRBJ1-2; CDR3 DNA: TGTGCTGCGGAAGACTATGGCTACACCTTC; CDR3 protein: CAAEDYGYTF
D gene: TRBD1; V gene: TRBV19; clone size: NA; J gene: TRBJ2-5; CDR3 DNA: TGTGCCAGTAGAGGGACAGGGCGAGAGGCCCAGTACTTC; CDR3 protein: CASRGTGREAQYF
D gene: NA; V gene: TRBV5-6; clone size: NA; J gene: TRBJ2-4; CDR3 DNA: TGTGCCAGCAGCTTGATGGGGAGGTGGGACATTCAGTACTTC; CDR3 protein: CASSLMGRWDIQYF
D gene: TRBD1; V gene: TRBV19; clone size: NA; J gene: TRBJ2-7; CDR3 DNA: TGTGCCAGTAGTGGGACAGTTCCCTACGAGCAGTACTTC; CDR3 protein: CASSGTVPYEQYF
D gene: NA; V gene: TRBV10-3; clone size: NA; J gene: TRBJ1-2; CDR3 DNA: TGTGCCACAGGGGTCGGTGGGGTCGGTGGCTACACCTTC; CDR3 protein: CATGVGGVGGYTF
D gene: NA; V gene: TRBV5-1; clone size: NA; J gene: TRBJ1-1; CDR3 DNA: TGCGCCAGCAGCCCAACACCGAACACTGAAGCTTTCTTT; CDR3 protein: CASSPTPNTEAFF
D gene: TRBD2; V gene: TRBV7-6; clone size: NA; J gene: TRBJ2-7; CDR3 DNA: TGTGCCAGCAGTCCTACGTTGAGCGGGGGGAACGAGCAGTACTTC; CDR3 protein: CASSPTLSGGNEQYF
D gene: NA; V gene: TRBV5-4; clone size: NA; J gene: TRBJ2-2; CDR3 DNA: TGTGCCAGCAGCTTTGGGCAGCTCCGGGAGCTGTTTTTT; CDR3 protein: CASSFGQLRELFF
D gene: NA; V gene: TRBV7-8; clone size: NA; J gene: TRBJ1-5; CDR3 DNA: TGTGCCAGCAGCTTAAGACAGGGCAATCAGCCCCAGCATTTT; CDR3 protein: CASSLRQGNQPQHF
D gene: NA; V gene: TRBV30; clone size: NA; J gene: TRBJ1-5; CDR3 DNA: TGTGCCTGGAGTCATCGGAGTAGCAATCAGCCCCAGCATTTT; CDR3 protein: CAWSHRSSNQPQHF
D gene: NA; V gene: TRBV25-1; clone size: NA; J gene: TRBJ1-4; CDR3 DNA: TGTGCCAGCATGGGTACAGGACGTAATGAAAAACTGTTTTTT; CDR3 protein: CASMGTGRNEKLFF
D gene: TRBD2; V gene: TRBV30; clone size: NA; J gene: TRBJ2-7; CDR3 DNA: TGTGCCTGTCCAGCGGGGGGTTACTCCTACGAGCAGTACTTC; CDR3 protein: CACPAGGYSYEQYF
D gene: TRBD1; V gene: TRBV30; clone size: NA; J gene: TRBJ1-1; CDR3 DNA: TGTGCCTGGAGCGTCATACAGGGGAAGAACACTGAAGCTTTCTTT; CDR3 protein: CAWSVIQGKNTEAFF
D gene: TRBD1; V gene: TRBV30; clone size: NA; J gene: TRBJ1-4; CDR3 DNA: TGTGCCGGGAACAGGGGAATAACTAATGAAAAACTGTTTTTT; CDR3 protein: CAGNRGITNEKLFF
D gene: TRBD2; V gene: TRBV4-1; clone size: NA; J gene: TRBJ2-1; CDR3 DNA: TGCGCCAGCAGCTCGAGCGGGGGATACAATGAGCAGTTCTTC; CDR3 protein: CASSSSGGYNEQFF
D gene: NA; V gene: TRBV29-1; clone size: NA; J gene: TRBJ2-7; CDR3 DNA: TGCAGCGTTGTCCAGGGCAGCCCATCCTACGAGCAGTACTTC; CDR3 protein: CSVVQGSPSYEQYF
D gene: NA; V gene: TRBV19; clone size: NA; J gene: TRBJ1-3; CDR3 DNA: TGTGCCAGTAGTATAGCGACAGCCGCCTCTGGAAACACCATATATTTT; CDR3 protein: CASSIATAASGNTIYF
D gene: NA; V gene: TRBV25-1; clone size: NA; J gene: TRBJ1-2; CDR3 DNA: TGTGCCAGCTCAGGGGTGGCCCGGGACTATGGCTACACCTTC; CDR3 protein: CASSGVARDYGYTF
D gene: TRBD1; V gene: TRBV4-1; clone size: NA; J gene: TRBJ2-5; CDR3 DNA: TGCGCCACCCGGGACAGGGATATTGCAGGGGAGACCCAGTACTTC; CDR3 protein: CATRDRDIAGETQYF
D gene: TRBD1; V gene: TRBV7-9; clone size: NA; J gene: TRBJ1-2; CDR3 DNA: TGTGCCAGCAGCTTAAGGGGGCTGAACTATGGCTACACCTTC; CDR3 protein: CASSLRGLNYGYTF
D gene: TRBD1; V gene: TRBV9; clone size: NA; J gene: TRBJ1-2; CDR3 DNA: TGTGCCAGCAGCCCGACAGGGCCCTATGGCTACACCTTC; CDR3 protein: CASSPTGPYGYTF
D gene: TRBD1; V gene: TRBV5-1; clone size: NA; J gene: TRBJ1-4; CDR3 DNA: TGCGCCAGCCGGACAGGAGGAAATGAAAAACTGTTTTTT; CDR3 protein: CASRTGGNEKLFF
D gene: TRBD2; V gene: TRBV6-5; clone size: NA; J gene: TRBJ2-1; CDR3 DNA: TGTGCCAGCAGACCTCCTAGCGGGGGACAGTTCTTC; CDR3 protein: CASRPPSGGQFF
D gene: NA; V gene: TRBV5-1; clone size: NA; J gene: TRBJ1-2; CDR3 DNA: TGCGCCAGCAGCTTGGCGGGAGGCTATGGCTACACCTTC; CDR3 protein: CASSLAGGYGYTF
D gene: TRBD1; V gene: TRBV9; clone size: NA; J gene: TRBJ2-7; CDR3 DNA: TGTGCCAGCAGCGCCCGCTGGACAGGCCCCGAGCAGTACTTC; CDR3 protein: CASSARWTGPEQYF
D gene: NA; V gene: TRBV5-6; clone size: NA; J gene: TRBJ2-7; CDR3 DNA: TGTGCCAGCAGCGATTCACAGGGCTACTCCTACGAGCAGTACTTC; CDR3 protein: CASSDSQGYSYEQYF
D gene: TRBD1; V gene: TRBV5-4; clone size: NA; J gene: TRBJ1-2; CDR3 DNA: TGTGCCAGCAGCTGGGGACAGGACTTTGGCTACACCTTC; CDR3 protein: CASSWGQDFGYTF
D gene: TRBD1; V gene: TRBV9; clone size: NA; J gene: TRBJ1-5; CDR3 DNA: TGTGCCAGCAGTTCGGACAGGGGAAATCAGCCCCAGCATTTT; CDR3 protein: CASSSDRGNQPQHF
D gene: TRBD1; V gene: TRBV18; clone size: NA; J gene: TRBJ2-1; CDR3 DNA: TGTGCCAGCTCAACGAGACAGGGGGCCTACAATGAGCAGTTCTTC; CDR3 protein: CASSTRQGAYNEQFF
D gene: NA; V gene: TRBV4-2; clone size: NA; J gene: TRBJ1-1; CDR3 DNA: TGTGCCAGCAGCCACGATAAACACAGTAACACTGAAGCTTTCTTT; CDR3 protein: CASSHDKHSNTEAFF
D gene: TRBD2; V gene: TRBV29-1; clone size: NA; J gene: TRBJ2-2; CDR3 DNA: TGCAGCGTTATACTAGCGGGGGGTGCCACCGGGGAGCTGTTTTTT; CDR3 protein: CSVILAGGATGELFF
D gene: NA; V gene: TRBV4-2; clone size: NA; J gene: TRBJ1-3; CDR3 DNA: TGTGCCAGCAACCCAGGGGTTGGAAACACCATATATTTT; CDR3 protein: CASNPGVGNTIYF
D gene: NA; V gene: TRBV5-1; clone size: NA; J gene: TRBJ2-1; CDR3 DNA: TGCGCCAGCAGCTCTTGGTCTAACAATGAGCAGTTCTTC; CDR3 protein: CASSSWSNNEQFF
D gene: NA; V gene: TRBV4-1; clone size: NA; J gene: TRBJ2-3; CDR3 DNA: TGCGCCAGCAGCTCCCCTAGCACAGATACGCAGTATTTT; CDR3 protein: CASSSPSTDTQYF
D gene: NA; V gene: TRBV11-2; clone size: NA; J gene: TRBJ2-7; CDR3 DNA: TGTGCCAGCAGCCCCCGTTACGAGCAGTACTTC; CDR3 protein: CASSPRYEQYF
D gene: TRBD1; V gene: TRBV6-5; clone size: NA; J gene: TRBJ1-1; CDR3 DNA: TGTGCCAGCAGATCCGGGACAGCTAACACTGAAGCTTTCTTT; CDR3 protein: CASRSGTANTEAFF
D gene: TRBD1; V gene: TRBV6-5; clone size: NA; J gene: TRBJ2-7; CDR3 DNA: TGTGCCACCCGTTCGGCCCAGGGGGCCTACGAGCAGTACTTC; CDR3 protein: CATRSAQGAYEQYF
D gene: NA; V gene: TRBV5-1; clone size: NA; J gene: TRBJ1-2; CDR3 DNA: TGCGCCAGCAGTCGCACAGGGTTGAGCTATGGCTACACCTTC; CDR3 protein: CASSRTGLSYGYTF
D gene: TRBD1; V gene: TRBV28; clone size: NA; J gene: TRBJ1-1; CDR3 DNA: TGTGCCAGCAGTCCTACTCACAGGGGGCTAGGGGCTTTCTTT; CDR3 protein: CASSPTHRGLGAFF
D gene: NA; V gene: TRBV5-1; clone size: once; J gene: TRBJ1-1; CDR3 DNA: TGCGCCAGCAGCTTGGACAGGAACACTGAAGCTTTCTTT; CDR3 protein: CASSLDRNTEAFF
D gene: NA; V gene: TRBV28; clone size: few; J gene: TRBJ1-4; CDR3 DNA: TGTGCCAGCAGCCTTCGACACCGTAATGAAAAACTGTTTTTT; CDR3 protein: CASSLRHRNEKLFF
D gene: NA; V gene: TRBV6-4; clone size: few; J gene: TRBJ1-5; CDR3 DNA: TGTGCCAGCAGTCTAGACCCTACCAGCAATCAGCCCCAGCATTTT; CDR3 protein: CASSLDPTSNQPQHF
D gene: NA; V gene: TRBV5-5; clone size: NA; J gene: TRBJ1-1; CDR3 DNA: TGTGCCAGCAGATACGTGGGGGCCGTCGAAGCTTTCTTT; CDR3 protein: CASRYVGAVEAFF